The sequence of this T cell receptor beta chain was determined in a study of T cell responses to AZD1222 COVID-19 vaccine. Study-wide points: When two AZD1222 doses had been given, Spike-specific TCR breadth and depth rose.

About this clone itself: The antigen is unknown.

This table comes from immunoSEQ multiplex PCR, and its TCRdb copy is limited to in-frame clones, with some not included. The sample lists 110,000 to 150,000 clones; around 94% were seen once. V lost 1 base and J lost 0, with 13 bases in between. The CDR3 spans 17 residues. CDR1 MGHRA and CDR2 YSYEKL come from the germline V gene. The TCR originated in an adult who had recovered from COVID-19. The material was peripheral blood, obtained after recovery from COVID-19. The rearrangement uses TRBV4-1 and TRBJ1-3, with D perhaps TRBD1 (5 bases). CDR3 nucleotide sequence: TGCGCCAGCAGCCAAGCGTTAGCAGGGTACTCTGGAAACACCATATATTTT. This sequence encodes CASSQALAGYSGNTIYF.